These 2 T cell receptor beta chains were all obtained from the same sample, sequenced in a study of T cell responses to AZD1222 COVID-19 vaccine. The protocol was immunoSEQ multiplex PCR, while the TCRdb copy is restricted to in-frame clones and leaves out a portion. The sample has about 140,000 clones, roughly 92% seen once; the top ten hold 2.3%. This material consisted of peripheral blood, taken on day 0 of AZD1222 vaccination. The receptors come from an adult in good health.

The DNA of the CDR3 is TGTGCCAGCAGCCAAGATGCGGGGGGCGGTCAGCCCCAGCATTTT. Translation gives CASSQDAGGGQPQHF. This chain uses TRBV3-1 (or the pseudogene TRBV3-2) with TRBJ1-5, with D maybe TRBD1 (6 bases). Germline lookup yields CDR1 LGHDT and CDR2 YNNKEL (reference sequence). The germline V and J ends were trimmed by 0 bases and 6 bases, with 12 bases remaining between them. The CDR3 extends over 15 amino acids.

The chain couples TRBV5-6 to TRBJ2-1, with D unclear. Per the germline V gene, CDR1 is SGHDT and CDR2 is YYEEEE. V lost 2 bases and J 7 bases, leaving 7 bases between the germline ends. This CDR3 has 12 amino acids. CDR3 residues: CASSFDKNEQFF. The CDR3 DNA reads TGTGCCAGCAGCTTCGACAAAAATGAGCAGTTCTTC. The full variable domain, in which reference TRBV5-6 and TRBJ2-1 provide the parts outside the CDR3, is DAGVTQSPTHLIKTRGQQVTLRCSPKSGHDTVSWYQQALGQGPQFIFQYYEEEERQRGNFPDRFSGHQFPNYSSELNVNALLLGDSALYLCASSFDKNEQFFGPGTRLTVL.